The next 15 T cell receptor beta chains were all read from a single sample in a study of beta chain features in type 1 diabetes. Reverse transcribing all isolated RNA meant expressed TCRB transcripts were sequenced. The data were produced by immunoSEQ multiplex PCR, yet TCRdb's version contains in-frame clones alone and is incomplete. The sample has 900,000 or so clones; under 20% are singletons. Sequencing was carried out using naive CD4+ T cells from blood. The receptors derive from a woman younger than 35 in good health.

The genes are TRBV14 and TRBJ1-5; D is uncertain. Germline loops: CDR1 SGHDN, CDR2 FVKESK. The CDR3 runs 15 residues. V gave up 1 base and J gave up 5 bases, with 12 bases separating them. This chain's CDR3 is CASSQGGRLYQPQHF. Written as DNA, the CDR3 is TGTGCCAGCAGCCAAGGGGGTAGATTGTATCAGCCCCAGCATTTT. The full variable domain, its missing parts supplied by reference TRBV14 and TRBJ1-5, is EAGVTQFPSHSVIEKGQTVTLRCDPISGHDNLYWYRRVMGKEIKFLLHFVKESKQDESGMPNNRFLAERTGGTYSTLKVQPAELEDSGVYFCASSQGGRLYQPQHFGDGTRLSIL.

The V gene is TRBV20-1, the J gene TRBJ2-5; D not resolved. Between the trimmed V and J ends, which lost 4 bases and 5 bases, there was a span of 8 bases. CDR3 length: 11 residues. Per germline, CDR1 DFQATT and CDR2 SNEGSKA (reference sequence). In DNA, the CDR3 is TGCAGTGCTACCGCACCCGAGACCCAGTACTTC. It codes for CSATAPETQYF.

The V call is TRBV6-1, the J call TRBJ2-7; 10 nucleotides agree with TRBD1. Germline CDR1 and CDR2: MNHNS and SASEGT. The CDR3 is made up of 15 amino acids. The V segment lost 6 bases and the J segment 5 bases; nucleotides outside the gene matches: 10. The CDR3 sequence: CASRRTGTGADEQYF. The CDR3 DNA sequence: TGTGCCAGCAGGAGAACCGGGACAGGGGCTGACGAGCAGTACTTC.

This chain joins TRBV19 and TRBJ2-6; tentative D call: TRBD1 (6 bases). Deletions cut 1 base from V and 4 bases from J, with 14 bases between. CDR3 length equals 17 residues. CDR1 is LNHDA and CDR2 is SQIVND in the germline V gene (reference sequence). In DNA, the CDR3 is TGTGCCAGTAGTATAGTCTTAAACAGGGCAGGGGCCAACGTCCTGACTTTC. Its translation: CASSIVLNRAGANVLTF.

The chain employs TRBV5-1 and TRBJ2-5; no firm D call. The V end lost 2 bases, the J end lost 4 bases, and 9 bases lay between the germline ends. The CDR3 runs 13 residues. The germline CDR1 and CDR2 sequences are SGHRS and YFSETQ. CDR3 loop: CASSLLPSETQYF. DNA for the CDR3: TGCGCCAGCAGCTTACTTCCCTCAGAGACCCAGTACTTC.

This chain links TRBV4-2 with TRBJ1-3; D unresolved. The CDR3 runs 17 residues. V shed 2 bases and J shed 0 bases, with 14 bases lying between them. CDR1 and CDR2 (germline): LGHNA, YNFKEQ. This CDR3 is CASSQRTGLSSGNTIYF. The CDR3 region has the DNA TGTGCCAGCAGCCAAAGAACTGGTCTCAGCTCTGGAAACACCATATATTTT.

The rearrangement joins TRBV4-3 to TRBJ2-5, with D unresolved. V lost 0 bases, J lost 3 bases, and 11 bases lay in between. Germline V gene lookup returns CDR1 LGHNA and CDR2 YSLEER. The CDR3 contains 15 residues. Here the CDR3 reads CASSQDPRKEETQYF. The CDR3 DNA follows: TGCGCCAGCAGCCAAGATCCTAGAAAGGAAGAGACCCAGTACTTC.

This chain uses TRBV25-1 with TRBJ1-2, with 7 bases fitting TRBD1. Unmatched junction bases numbered 5, after V lost 6 bases and J lost 4 bases. Germline assignment: CDR1 MGHDK and CDR2 SYGVNS. The CDR3 sequence is 13 residues long. The DNA for the CDR3 is TGTGCCAGCAGCCTCGGGACAGCCTATGGCTACACCTTC. It specifies CASSLGTAYGYTF.

The gene calls are TRBV7-9 and TRBJ1-2; 7 nucleotides match TRBD1. Germline loops: CDR1 SEHNR, CDR2 FQNEAQ (reference sequence). This CDR3 has 15 amino acids. V trimming: 5 bases; J trimming: 2 bases; junction bases outside the gene matches: 8. Here the CDR3 DNA reads TGTGCCAGCAGCCCACGACAGGGCAGAAACTATGGCTACACCTTC. As protein: CASSPRQGRNYGYTF.

The chain is built from TRBV7-8 and TRBJ2-1, with a weak D call TRBD2 (5 bases). The CDR3 contains 12 residues. Trimming cost V 3 bases and J 7 bases, with 7 bases left between them. The germline V gene has CDR1 SGHVS and CDR2 FQNEAQ. CDR3 amino acids: CASSLDSNEQFF. CDR3 nucleotide sequence: TGTGCCAGCAGCTTGGACTCGAATGAGCAGTTCTTC.

This sequence joins TRBV7-8 and TRBJ2-1; 7 bases match TRBD1. This CDR3 spans 18 amino acids. Germline lookup yields CDR1 SGHVS and CDR2 FQNEAQ. V gave up 1 base and J gave up 0 bases; unmatched junction bases: 9. The DNA for the CDR3 is TGTGCCAGCAGCTTAGAAGTGGGACAGTATAGCTCCTACAATGAGCAGTTCTTC. Residues: CASSLEVGQYSSYNEQFF.

The table lists this clone with a few counts. The chain couples TRBV19 to TRBJ1-5; 8 nucleotides align to TRBD1. V was clipped by 4 bases and J by 5 bases; unmatched bases: 7. This CDR3 spans 15 amino acids. Germline CDR1 is LNHDA and CDR2 is SQIVND (reference sequence). The DNA of the CDR3 is TGTGCCAGTAGTACCCGACAGGGGTGGGATCAGCCCCAGCATTTT. Its translation is CASSTRQGWDQPQHF.

V gene TRBV5-1 combines with J gene TRBJ2-2; 7 bases fit TRBD1. Trimming at V came to 1 base and at J to 6 bases, leaving 3 bases not matched to a gene. The CDR3 extends over 14 amino acids. Germline CDR1 is SGHRS and CDR2 is YFSETQ. CDR3 coding DNA: TGCGCCAGCAGCTTGTACAGGGGTTCCGGGGAGCTGTTTTTT. Translation: CASSLYRGSGELFF.

The genes are TRBV28 and TRBJ1-2, with D perhaps TRBD1 (6 bases). This CDR3 spans 13 amino acids. V shed 5 bases and J shed 3 bases, with 10 bases lying between them. The germline gives CDR1 MDHEN, CDR2 SYDVKM. The CDR3 is CASSNRVDYGYTF. In DNA form, the CDR3 reads TGTGCCAGCAGTAACAGGGTCGACTATGGCTACACCTTC.

This sequence joins TRBV28 and TRBJ2-7; maybe TRBD1 (6 bases). Germline CDR1 and CDR2: MDHEN and SYDVKM. V was trimmed by 7 bases and J by 6 bases, leaving 19 bases between them. The CDR3 loop spans 14 amino acids. CDR3 coding DNA: TGTGCCAGCAAACTGCAACAGGGTACGGCCGAGCAGTACTTC. Its protein is CASKLQQGTAEQYF. The full variable domain, completed using reference TRBV28 and TRBJ2-7, is DVKVTQSSRYLVKRTGEKVFLECVQDMDHENMFWYRQDPGLGLRLIYFSYDVKMKEKGDIPEGYSVSREKKERFSLILESASTNQTSMYLCASKLQQGTAEQYFGPGTRLTVT.